Sequencing of this TCR beta chain was carried out in a study of T cell repertoires in cytomegalovirus infection. On this clonotype itself: What it binds is unknown.

CDR3 length equals 13 residues. The germline V gene has CDR1 MNHEY and CDR2 SMNVEV (reference sequence). V lost 3 bases to trimming and J lost 6 bases; unmatched junction nucleotides: 5. One entry per CDR3 protein, called by TCRdb with MiXCR from the reads. The sample records around 770,000 distinct CDR3 sequences, roughly 29% being singletons. The sample consisted of cultured CD8+ T cells from PBMCs, taken from culture after CMV antigen stimulation. This sequence joins TRBV27 and TRBJ2-7, with 7 bases lining up with TRBD1. This receptor was taken from a human donor in good health (CMV status not recorded). Some clones in this sample may be carry-over from other donors' samples. In nucleotides, the CDR3 is TGTGCCAGCAGTTTTAAGGGGGCCGGCGAGCAGTACTTC. Translation gives CASSFKGAGEQYF.